These 12 T cell receptor beta chains share one sample of origin, sequenced in a study of T cell responses to AZD1222 COVID-19 vaccine. Measured with immunoSEQ multiplex PCR; TCRdb has only the in-frame clones, and not every one. The data show about 110,000 clones, about 85% seen once. The input for sequencing was peripheral blood, taken 28 days after the second AZD1222 dose. The receptor source for this set is an adult who received the AZD1222 COVID-19 vaccine.

The genes are TRBV27 and TRBJ1-1, with TRBD1 matching over 7 bases. After removal of 6 bases from V and 0 bases from J, the junction contained 4 bases not matched to a gene. The CDR3 has 14 residues. CDR1 is MNHEY, CDR2 SMNVEV, per germline (reference sequence). CDR3 protein: CASSRDSMNTEAFF. The CDR3 DNA reads TGTGCCAGCAGCCGGGACAGCATGAACACTGAAGCTTTCTTT.

The chain combines TRBV5-1 with TRBJ2-7; 10 nucleotides align to TRBD1. CDR3 length: 15 residues. V was clipped by 0 bases and J by 4 bases; unmatched bases: 4. The germline gives CDR1 SGHRS, CDR2 YFSETQ. CDR3 loop: CASSLEGTGVYEQYF. In DNA, the CDR3 is TGCGCCAGCAGCTTGGAGGGGACAGGGGTGTACGAGCAGTACTTC.

This chain links TRBV6-5 with TRBJ2-1; 7 positions match TRBD1. The CDR3 is made up of 14 amino acids. The germline gives CDR1 MNHEY, CDR2 SVGAGI. Trimming cost V 5 bases and J 5 bases; bases outside gene matches: 6. In nucleotides, the CDR3 is TGTGCCAGCAGTCGCAACGACAGGGACAATGAGCAGTTCTTC. Its translation is CASSRNDRDNEQFF.

V usage is TRBV4-3 and J usage is TRBJ1-2; 7 positions agree with TRBD1. The CDR3 has 15 amino acids. V gave up 3 bases and J gave up 5 bases; unmatched junction bases: 9. Germline CDR1 is LGHNA and CDR2 is YSLEER. The DNA of the CDR3 is TGCGCCAGCAGCCACCGCCTAGGGACAGATTATGGCTACACCTTC. It translates to CASSHRLGTDYGYTF.

A few counts support this clone. The V call is TRBV19, the J call TRBJ1-4, with D perhaps matching TRBD1 (5 bases). Trimming removed 7 bases at V and 6 bases at J, with 15 bases between. CDR1 and CDR2 (germline): LNHDA, SQIVND (reference sequence). The CDR3 spans 14 residues. The CDR3 spells CASTPRGGDEKLFF. The CDR3 DNA is TGTGCCAGTACTCCCCGGGGAGGGGATGAAAAACTGTTTTTT.

The table lists this clone with a count of one. V usage is TRBV25-1 and J usage is TRBJ2-3; the match to TRBD1 covers 9 bases. With V trimmed by 5 bases and J by 2 bases, 8 bases remained unmatched. Germline V gene data show CDR1 as MGHDK and CDR2 as SYGVNS. This CDR3 spans 16 amino acids. CDR3 protein: CASSQWTGVLTDTQYF. The CDR3, as DNA: TGTGCCAGCAGTCAGTGGACAGGGGTCCTCACAGATACGCAGTATTTT.

This clone was seen once. The rearrangement joins TRBV5-1 to TRBJ2-3; a weak D match, TRBD2 (6 bases). Per the germline V gene, CDR1 is SGHRS and CDR2 is YFSETQ. The CDR3 is 14 residues long. Trimming took 6 bases from V and 1 from J, leaving 12 bases between them. The CDR3: CASNSASGTDTQYF. The CDR3 DNA reads TGCGCCAGCAACTCGGCTAGCGGCACAGATACGCAGTATTTT.

This chain joins TRBV5-1 and TRBJ2-2; TRBD1 is a possible D gene (6 bases). This CDR3 region has 18 residues. Between the trimmed V and J ends, which lost 3 bases and 6 bases, there was a span of 24 bases. The germline V gene encodes CDR1 SGHRS and CDR2 YFSETQ. CDR3 region: CASSSRGPITRNSGELFF. Written as DNA, the CDR3 is TGCGCCAGCAGCTCCAGGGGACCTATAACCCGAAATTCCGGGGAGCTGTTTTTT.

Here the CDR3 DNA reads TGTGCCAGCAGCGTGGTTGACAGGGGGCCCGGTGAGCAGTTCTTC. Its protein product is CASSVVDRGPGEQFF. The chain has TRBV9 and TRBJ2-1; 10 positions match TRBD1. Losses at the gene ends were 2 bases for V and 9 bases for J; bases not matched to a gene: 8. Germline V gene sequence: CDR1 SGDLS, CDR2 YYNGEE. The length of the CDR3 is 15 residues.

CDR3 amino acids: CASSLGGGQETQYF. The CDR3, as DNA: TGCGCCAGCAGCTTGGGCGGGGGCCAAGAGACCCAGTACTTC. The V and J genes are TRBV5-1 and TRBJ2-5, with 7 bases fitting TRBD2. CDR1 SGHRS and CDR2 YFSETQ come from the germline V gene. This CDR3 contains 14 residues. V was clipped by 0 bases and J by 1 base; unmatched bases: 0.

V gene TRBV9 combines with J gene TRBJ2-5; D is possibly TRBD2 (6 bases). The CDR3 has 17 residues. Looked up from germline, CDR1 is SGDLS and CDR2 is YYNGEE. The V end was cut by 1 base, the J end by 4 bases, with 20 bases between. The CDR3 sequence: CASSVSPGTRGVETQYF. DNA of the CDR3: TGTGCCAGCAGCGTATCCCCGGGGACTCGAGGGGTAGAGACCCAGTACTTC.

This chain links TRBV9 with TRBJ2-2; the D is unclear. CDR3 length equals 14 residues. Trimming shortened V by 3 bases and J by 0 bases, and 6 bases separated the two germline ends. The germline V gene has CDR1 SGDLS and CDR2 YYNGEE. The CDR3 nucleotides are TGTGCCAGCAGCGCCTCAGCGAACACCGGGGAGCTGTTTTTT. It yields the protein CASSASANTGELFF.